The rows below give T cell receptor beta chains drawn from one sample of a study of PD-1 blockade in classical Hodgkin lymphoma. Method: immunoSEQ multiplex PCR; TCRdb's copy keeps in-frame clones and lacks some. The sample includes about 100,000 clones, roughly 87% of them seen just once. The material was peripheral blood mononuclear cells (PBMCs), obtained before the second cycle of nivolumab. These receptors were collected from a human donor with classical Hodgkin lymphoma. Each CDR3 is given with its conserved first and last residue. D genes are given only for firm matches. Size values are once, few and many counts, or a class for expanded clones, and some rows have none.

d_gene	v_gene	abundance	j_gene	len	CDR3aa	CDR3nt
.	TRBV11-2	.	TRBJ2-5	13	CASSLGDGVPQYF	TGTGCCAGCAGCTTAGGAGACGGCGTCCCGCAGTACTTC
.	TRBV6-1	.	TRBJ1-1	13	CASSEASGGLAFF	TGTGCCAGCAGTGAGGCCTCGGGGGGATTGGCTTTCTTT
.	TRBV4-1	.	TRBJ1-3	15	CASSPPRAGGNTIYF	TGCGCCAGCAGCCCCCCTCGAGCGGGTGGAAACACCATATATTTT
.	TRBV4-1	.	TRBJ2-3	15	CASSQDTQGIDTQYF	TGCGCCAGCAGCCAAGATACGCAGGGGATAGATACGCAGTATTTT
.	TRBV28	.	TRBJ1-4	15	CASSPSRGIREKLFF	TGTGCCAGCAGTCCCTCAAGGGGGATCCGAGAAAAACTGTTTTTT
.	TRBV9	few	TRBJ1-1	13	CASSVEGYAEAFF	TGTGCCAGCAGCGTAGAGGGTTACGCTGAAGCTTTCTTT
TRBD1	TRBV9	.	TRBJ1-3	17	CASSTSDRDFSGNTIYF	TGTGCCAGCAGCACTTCGGACAGGGACTTCTCTGGAAACACCATATATTTT
.	TRBV4-2	.	TRBJ2-2	14	CASSLAGSTGELFF	TGTGCCAGCAGCCTTGCGGGTAGCACCGGGGAGCTGTTTTTT
.	TRBV19	.	TRBJ2-2	15	CASSKGQGYTGELFF	TGTGCCAGTAGTAAGGGGCAGGGGTACACCGGGGAGCTGTTTTTT
.	TRBV6-5	.	TRBJ2-7	16	CASSYHPGGLSYEQYF	TGTGCCAGCAGTTATCACCCCGGGGGCCTATCCTACGAGCAGTACTTC
TRBD1	TRBV6-6	.	TRBJ2-1	12	CASSTQGAGLFF	TGTGCCAGCAGTACACAGGGGGCTGGGTTGTTCTTC
.	TRBV28	.	TRBJ2-7	14	CASGNPSVSYEQYF	TGTGCCAGCGGAAACCCTAGCGTCTCCTACGAGCAGTACTTC
.	TRBV5-1	.	TRBJ1-4	15	CASSPGLSTNEKLFF	TGCGCCAGCAGCCCGGGGCTTAGCACTAATGAAAAACTGTTTTTT
.	TRBV18	.	TRBJ2-5	14	CASSEAAGQETQYF	TGTGCCAGCTCAGAGGCGGCAGGGCAAGAGACCCAGTACTTC
.	TRBV5-1	.	TRBJ2-7	14	CASSLDGAQTEQYF	TGCGCCAGCAGCTTGGACGGGGCGCAAACCGAGCAGTACTTC
.	TRBV6-1	.	TRBJ1-3	15	CASSEGTFSGNTIYF	TGTGCCAGCAGTGAAGGGACTTTCTCTGGAAACACCATATATTTT
.	TRBV7-7	.	TRBJ2-1	16	CASSPSLMSSYNEQFF	TGTGCTAGCAGCCCCTCCTTGATGAGCTCCTACAATGAGCAGTTCTTC
.	TRBV6-1	.	TRBJ1-5	13	CASTVSLNQPQHF	TGTGCCAGTACGGTCAGCCTCAATCAGCCCCAGCATTTT
.	TRBV30	.	TRBJ1-4	15	CAWSVVGGRGEKLFF	TGTGCCTGGAGTGTAGTAGGTGGCAGGGGTGAAAAACTGTTTTTT
TRBD1	TRBV7-6	.	TRBJ2-2	16	CASSLRGQGRAGELFF	TGTGCCAGCAGCTTAAGAGGACAGGGGAGGGCCGGGGAGCTGTTTTTT
TRBD1	TRBV6-5	.	TRBJ2-1	15	CASSYAGDSYNEQFF	TGTGCCAGCAGTTACGCCGGGGACAGCTACAATGAGCAGTTCTTC
TRBD1	TRBV5-1	.	TRBJ1-2	15	CASSLARDRPYGYTF	TGCGCCAGCAGCTTGGCCCGGGACAGACCCTATGGCTACACCTTC
.	TRBV6-5	once	TRBJ1-4	15	CASSYSIMGREKLFF	TGTGCCAGCAGTTACTCAATTATGGGAAGGGAAAAACTGTTTTTT
.	TRBV6-5	.	TRBJ2-6	14	CASRNSAGANVLTF	TGTGCCAGCAGGAACAGCGCTGGGGCCAACGTCCTGACTTTC
TRBD1	TRBV2	.	TRBJ1-1	19	CARGRAGTGVHTYNTEAFF	TGTGCCAGAGGGCGAGCTGGGACAGGTGTCCATACCTATAACACTGAAGCTTTCTTT
.	TRBV4-2	.	TRBJ2-1	14	CASSGRDLSHEQFF	TGTGCCAGCAGCGGCAGGGATCTTTCTCATGAGCAGTTCTTC
.	TRBV7-9	.	TRBJ1-4	13	CASIYRDNEKLFF	TGTGCCAGCATCTACCGGGACAATGAAAAACTGTTTTTT
.	TRBV7-2	.	TRBJ2-1	13	CASSLAYYNEQFF	TGTGCCAGCAGCTTAGCGTACTACAATGAGCAGTTCTTC
.	TRBV6-1	.	TRBJ1-6	15	CASSEGQSYNSPLHF	TGTGCCAGCAGTGAAGGACAGAGTTATAATTCACCCCTCCACTTT
.	TRBV29-1	.	TRBJ1-1	12	CSVVDPGAEAFF	TGCAGCGTTGTTGACCCCGGGGCTGAAGCTTTCTTT
.	TRBV28	few	TRBJ2-3	13	CASRTRVVDTQYF	TGTGCCAGCAGGACCAGGGTTGTTGATACGCAGTATTTT
.	TRBV30	.	TRBJ2-7	13	CACLRAGPYEQYF	TGTGCCTGCCTTCGCGCGGGCCCCTACGAGCAGTACTTC
TRBD1	TRBV6-1	.	TRBJ1-1	13	CATGTGGRTEAFF	TGTGCCACCGGGACAGGGGGTCGAACTGAAGCTTTCTTT
TRBD2	TRBV29-1	few	TRBJ2-7	14	CSVAPGLAGNEQYF	TGCAGCGTTGCCCCGGGACTAGCGGGTAACGAGCAGTACTTC
.	TRBV5-8	.	TRBJ2-2	14	CASIPALNTGELFF	TGTGCCAGCATCCCGGCGCTCAACACCGGGGAGCTGTTTTTT